Shown below are 7 T cell receptor beta chains from a single sample sequenced in a study of Ad26.COV2.S vaccination and SARS-CoV-2 variants. Documented treatment: 19 received Ad26.COV2.S at low or high dose, single or two shots; a few received placebo; per-sample allocation not given. Specimen acquisition occurred on day 63 following the initial vaccine or placebo injection. Profiled with immunoSEQ multiplex PCR; TCRdb holds only in-frame clones, not every one. The repertoire holds around 450,000 clones, more than 75% seen once, with less than 4% in the top ten. This sample comprised peripheral blood, obtained in a trial of Ad26.COV2.S vaccine versus placebo. Receptors were obtained from a person between 18 and 60 years old who received the Ad26.COV2.S COVID-19 vaccine or a placebo.

V is TRBV18 and J is TRBJ1-2; D is uncertain. Between the trimmed V and J ends, which lost 2 bases and 3 bases, there was a span of 19 bases. This CDR3 has 17 residues. The V gene's germline CDR1 is KGHSH and CDR2 LQKENI. The CDR3 protein is CASSPSPGLTQDYGYTF. The CDR3 coding sequence is TGTGCCAGCTCACCAAGCCCCGGACTCACCCAGGACTATGGCTACACCTTC.

The chain uses TRBV7-2 and TRBJ2-7; D unresolved. Germline CDR1 is SGHTA and CDR2 is FQGNSA. This CDR3 region has 13 residues. With 5 bases removed from V and 3 bases from J, the gap between germline ends came to 11 bases. The CDR3 sequence is CASSPGRVYEQYF. The CDR3 region has the DNA TGTGCCAGCAGCCCAGGTCGGGTCTACGAGCAGTACTTC.

CDR3 nucleotides: TGTGCCAGCAGTTGGGGAGCGGGGAGCTCCTACGAGCAGTACTTC. Translation gives CASSWGAGSSYEQYF. The V and J genes are TRBV27 and TRBJ2-7; 7 bases line up with TRBD2. Germline CDR1 MNHEY, CDR2 SMNVEV (reference sequence). CDR3 length: 15 residues. The V gene end was trimmed by 4 bases and the J gene end by 0 bases; junction bases not matched to a gene: 6.

The chain links TRBV10-3 to TRBJ2-3, with TRBD1 identical over 10 bases. The junction had 3 bases not matched to a gene; V was cut back by 6 bases and J by 3 bases. CDR3 length: 14 amino acids. CDR1 is ENHRY, CDR2 SYGVKD, per germline. The CDR3 bases are TGTGCCATCAGCCGGGACAGGGGTACAGATACGCAGTATTTT. It specifies CAISRDRGTDTQYF.

This chain joins TRBV27 and TRBJ1-1; D remains ambiguous. This CDR3 is 15 amino acids long. Germline values: CDR1 MNHEY, CDR2 SMNVEV (reference sequence). The V end was cut by 4 bases, the J end by 2 bases, with 14 bases between. This chain's CDR3 is CASSSRLSDNTEAFF. The CDR3, as DNA: TGTGCCAGCAGTTCACGCTTATCGGATAACACTGAAGCTTTCTTT.

The chain is built from TRBV7-8 and TRBJ2-2; TRBD1 is a possible D gene (6 bases). The germline CDR1 and CDR2 sequences are SGHVS and FQNEAQ. The CDR3 is made up of 17 amino acids. Trimming left V 4 bases short and J 6 bases short, with 21 bases between. The CDR3 is CASSSRWARGASGELFF. CDR3 nucleotide sequence: TGTGCCAGCAGCTCCCGGTGGGCCAGGGGCGCGTCCGGGGAGCTGTTTTTT.

The V gene is TRBV6-5, the J gene TRBJ2-3; TRBD1 matches 11 bases. From germline, CDR1 is MNHEY and CDR2 SVGAGI. The V gene end was trimmed by 6 bases and the J gene end by 1 base; junction bases not matched to a gene: 3. CDR3 size: 15 residues. CDR3 DNA: TGTGCCAGCAGGAGGGGACAGGGGGGCACAGATACGCAGTATTTT. It codes for CASRRGQGGTDTQYF.